The 21 T cell receptor beta chains below all came from one sample that was sequenced in a study of blood T cell repertoires in COVID-19. Libraries were prepared by immunoSEQ multiplex PCR; TCRdb keeps only in-frame clonotypes and omits some of them. The sample holds around 480,000 clones, approximately 86% seen once. The sequencing sample was made of PBMCs or T cells enriched from blood (not recorded which). These receptors originate from a woman aged 18-35 years who had recovered from COVID-19.

The chain recombines TRBV6-5 with TRBJ2-7; TRBD1 matches at 8 bases. This CDR3 comprises 14 residues. Trimming at V came to 8 bases and at J to 5 bases, leaving 11 bases not matched to a gene. Per the germline V gene, CDR1 is MNHEY and CDR2 is SVGAGI. The CDR3: CASQRKPTGDEQYF. CDR3 bases: TGTGCCAGCCAGAGAAAACCGACAGGGGACGAGCAGTACTTC.

The chain has TRBV5-5 and TRBJ1-2, with 7 nucleotides matching TRBD1. This CDR3 spans 15 amino acids. The trim removed 1 base at V and 5 bases at J, leaving 8 bases unmatched. Looked up from germline, CDR1 is SGHKS and CDR2 is YYEKEE (reference sequence). The CDR3 region is CASSLSFGTAYGYTF. CDR3 sequence (DNA): TGTGCCAGCAGCTTGAGTTTTGGGACAGCGTATGGCTACACCTTC. The complete variable domain, with remaining parts taken from reference TRBV5-5 and TRBJ1-2, reads DAGVTQSPTHLIKTRGQQVTLRCSPISGHKSVSWYQQVLGQGPQFIFQYYEKEERGRGNFPDRFSARQFPNYSSELNVNALLLGDSALYLCASSLSFGTAYGYTFGSGTRLTVV.

In DNA form, the CDR3 reads TGTGCCAGCAGTGAAGGGACTAGCGGGGTCAACTACGAGCAGTACTTC. As protein: CASSEGTSGVNYEQYF. V and J are TRBV2 and TRBJ2-7; 12 nucleotides match TRBD2. The J segment lost 3 bases and the V segment lost 1 base, leaving 4 bases of the junction unmatched. Germline values: CDR1 SNHLY, CDR2 FYNNEI. CDR3 length: 16 residues.

This chain uses TRBV6-5 with TRBJ2-3, with 8 bases identical to TRBD1. The germline CDR1 and CDR2 sequences are MNHEY and SVGAGI. CDR3 size: 13 residues. J lost 6 bases, V lost 8 bases, and 7 bases had no gene match. CDR3 sequence reads: CASRTGPWDTQYF. For the CDR3, the DNA is TGTGCCAGCCGGACAGGGCCCTGGGATACGCAGTATTTT.

V usage is TRBV2 and J usage is TRBJ2-6; 7 bases fit TRBD1. V lost 6 bases and J lost 2; bases outside the gene matches: 4. The CDR3 has 15 amino acids. CDR1 and CDR2 from the germline V gene are SNHLY and FYNNEI. DNA for the CDR3: TGTGCCAGCAGAACCGACAGGGCTGGGGCCAACGTCCTGACTTTC. Translated, it gives CASRTDRAGANVLTF.

This rearrangement joins TRBV12-5 to TRBJ2-7; 10 bases are shared with TRBD1. The V and J ends lost 0 bases and 2 bases, in that order; junction bases with no gene match: 7. CDR3 length: 17 amino acids. Looked up from germline, CDR1 is LGHNT and CDR2 is FRNRAP. The CDR3: CASGLVLIGQGAYEQYF. In nucleotides, the CDR3 is TGTGCTAGTGGTTTGGTCCTGATAGGACAGGGGGCCTACGAGCAGTACTTC.

The chain carries TRBV19 and TRBJ1-2, with 8 bases fitting TRBD1. CDR3 length equals 17 residues. Germline V gene lookup returns CDR1 LNHDA and CDR2 SQIVND (reference sequence). J gave up 4 bases and V 8 bases, and 18 bases lay outside the gene matches. The CDR3 reads CASRLGTGSDFGYGYTF. The CDR3 DNA follows: TGTGCCAGTCGTCTAGGGACAGGCTCTGATTTCGGCTATGGCTACACCTTC.

The chain uses TRBV30 and TRBJ1-3; TRBD1 matches 10 bases. Germline values: CDR1 GTSNPN, CDR2 SVGIG (reference sequence). The CDR3 is made up of 12 amino acids. V lost 7 bases to trimming and J lost 7 bases; unmatched junction nucleotides: 4. The CDR3 protein is CALTGGENTIYF. The DNA of the CDR3 is TGTGCCTTGACAGGGGGCGAGAACACCATATATTTT.

The V gene is TRBV5-1, the J gene TRBJ2-1; D uncertain. V gave up 1 base and J gave up 8 bases, with 7 bases separating them. This CDR3 is 12 amino acids long. Germline V gene lookup returns CDR1 SGHRS and CDR2 YFSETQ. CDR3 sequence: CASSLPSYEQFF. CDR3 coding DNA: TGCGCCAGCAGCTTGCCCTCGTATGAGCAGTTCTTC. Based on the CDR3 plus reference TRBV5-1 and TRBJ2-1, the full variable domain is KAGVTQTPRYLIKTRGQQVTLSCSPISGHRSVSWYQQTPGQGLQFLFEYFSETQRNKGNFPGRFSGRQFSNSRSEMNVSTLELGDSALYLCASSLPSYEQFFGPGTRLTVL.

In its sample, this clone was seen once. The V and J genes are TRBV2 and TRBJ2-6; D is undetermined. The CDR3 is 13 residues long. Per germline, CDR1 SNHLY and CDR2 FYNNEI. The germline V and J ends were trimmed by 6 bases and 0 bases, with 3 bases remaining between them. DNA of the CDR3: TGTGCCAGCAGCTACTCTGGGGCCAACGTCCTGACTTTC. It is translated as CASSYSGANVLTF. Filled out from reference TRBV2 and TRBJ2-6, the complete variable domain reads EPEVTQTPSHQVTQMGQEVILRCVPISNHLYFYWYRQILGQKVEFLVSFYNNEISEKSEIFDDQFSVERPDGSNFTLKIRSTKLEDSAMYFCASSYSGANVLTFGAGSRLTVL.

Concerning this clone: Other DNA sequences within the sample encode an identical CDR3. The chain carries TRBV3-1 (or the pseudogene TRBV3-2) and TRBJ1-3; D unclear. CDR1 and CDR2 from the germline V gene are LGHDT and YNNKEL (reference sequence). V lost 0 bases to trimming and J lost 4 bases, with 7 bases between them. This CDR3 has 14 amino acids. The CDR3 here is CASSQDSSGNTIYF. CDR3 DNA: TGTGCCAGCAGCCAAGACAGTTCCGGAAACACCATATATTTT.

The chain employs TRBV2 and TRBJ1-2; the match to TRBD1 covers 8 bases. The CDR3 is 14 amino acids. Germline V gene data show CDR1 as SNHLY and CDR2 as FYNNEI. V was clipped by 3 bases and J by 5 bases; unmatched bases: 5. The chain's CDR3 is CASSDQGARYGYTF. The CDR3 DNA sequence: TGTGCCAGCAGTGACCAGGGGGCGCGGTATGGCTACACCTTC.

This clone was seen a few times. Here the CDR3 reads CASSLRQGSNYGYTF. In nucleotides, the CDR3 is TGCGCCAGCAGCCTACGACAGGGATCTAACTATGGCTACACCTTC. The rearrangement links TRBV4-1 to TRBJ1-2; 7 bases line up with TRBD1. Trimming took 4 bases from V and 0 from J; bases not matched to a gene: 5. This CDR3 comprises 15 residues. CDR1 MGHRA and CDR2 YSYEKL come from the germline V gene.

The rearrangement links TRBV5-1 to TRBJ1-1; possibly TRBD1 for D (5 bases). CDR3 length: 15 amino acids. V was cut by 1 base and J by 3 bases, with 13 bases left in between. Germline CDR1 SGHRS, CDR2 YFSETQ. In nucleotides, the CDR3 is TGCGCCAGCAGCTTGTGGATGGGGGGAGACACTGAAGCTTTCTTT. Translating gives CASSLWMGGDTEAFF.

The rearrangement joins TRBV27 to TRBJ1-1, with unresolved D. This CDR3 has 15 amino acids. Trimming stripped 6 bases from V and 1 base from J, with 15 bases between. Germline V gene lookup returns CDR1 MNHEY and CDR2 SMNVEV (reference sequence). The CDR3 reads CASSSAGSGNTEAFF. Written as DNA, the CDR3 is TGTGCCAGCAGCTCTGCCGGGTCTGGGAACACTGAAGCTTTCTTT.

The chain recombines TRBV28 with TRBJ1-1, with TRBD1 identical over 9 bases. The CDR3 spans 13 residues. Germline V gene lookup returns CDR1 MDHEN and CDR2 SYDVKM. V dropped 7 bases and J dropped 6; count of bases not matched to a gene: 6. The CDR3 DNA reads as TGTGCCAGCAAGGACAGGGGAGGGGCTGAAGCTTTCTTT. Translating it yields CASKDRGGAEAFF.

The rearrangement uses TRBV7-2 and TRBJ2-3, with 15 positions matching TRBD2. Germline-derived CDR1 and CDR2 are SGHTA and FQGNSA. This CDR3 has 16 residues. J gave up 4 bases and V 3 bases, and 2 bases lay outside the gene matches. The CDR3 nucleotides are TGTGCCAGCAGCTTTGGACTAGCGGGGGGGTCAGATACGCAGTATTTT. Its translation is CASSFGLAGGSDTQYF.

V and J are TRBV27 and TRBJ2-3; 9 bases line up with TRBD2. The CDR3 spans 15 residues. The trim removed 4 bases at V and 2 bases at J, leaving 4 bases unmatched. Germline V gene sequence: CDR1 MNHEY, CDR2 SMNVEV (reference sequence). The CDR3 DNA reads as TGTGCCAGCAGTTACTCTAGCGGGGCCACAGATACGCAGTATTTT. This sequence encodes CASSYSSGATDTQYF.

The chain is built from TRBV9 and TRBJ2-3, with 10 nucleotides matching TRBD2. Germline-derived CDR1 and CDR2 are SGDLS and YYNGEE. Germline trimming cut 2 bases from V and 3 bases from J; bases unmatched to any gene: 9. The CDR3 is made up of 17 amino acids. The CDR3 coding sequence is TGTGCCAGCAGCGTGGAAGGTGCAGCGGGGGGGACAGATACGCAGTATTTT. It codes for CASSVEGAAGGTDTQYF. The whole variable domain, remainder taken from reference TRBV9 and TRBJ2-3, is DSGVTQTPKHLITATGQRVTLRCSPRSGDLSVYWYQQSLDQGLQFLIQYYNGEERAKGNILERFSAQQFPDLHSELNLSSLELGDSALYFCASSVEGAAGGTDTQYFGPGTRLTVL.

The chain is built from TRBV28 and TRBJ2-5; 8 nucleotides agree with TRBD1. There are 10 residues in the CDR3. The germline V gene has CDR1 MDHEN and CDR2 SYDVKM. The DNA of the CDR3 is TGTGCTTCAGGGGGCGAGACCCAGTACTTC. Encoded protein: CASGGETQYF. Supplemented by reference TRBV28 and TRBJ2-5, the full variable domain reads DVKVTQSSRYLVKRTGEKVFLECVQDMDHENMFWYRQDPGLGLRLIYFSYDVKMKEKGDIPEGYSVSREKKERFSLILESASTNQTSMYLCASGGETQYFGPGTRLLVL.

The chain carries TRBV9 and TRBJ1-1, with TRBD1 matching over 7 bases. CDR1 is SGDLS, CDR2 YYNGEE, per germline. The CDR3 is made up of 14 amino acids. The J segment lost 10 bases and the V segment lost 0 bases, leaving 9 bases of the junction unmatched. The CDR3 region is CASSVGEGGIRAFF. The CDR3 DNA reads as TGTGCCAGCAGCGTAGGGGAAGGGGGCATTCGAGCTTTCTTT.